This T cell receptor beta chain was captured by sequencing in a study of blood T cells in healthy people across ages. This CDR3 comprises 15 residues. Germline V CDR1 and CDR2: MNHNY, SVGAGI (reference sequence). V lost 2 bases to trimming and J lost 0 bases, with 8 bases between them. A sample-barcoded 5' primer and a J-beta primer mix were used in a second PCR of roughly 7 to 12 cycles. Template switching added a 12-random-nucleotide identifier to every cDNA molecule. In TCRdb, the 5' RACE reads were re-called with MiXCR into one record per CDR3 protein. The data contain around 990,000 distinct CDR3 sequences, 35% to 45% of them singletons.

The sequencing input was blood. The chain combines TRBV6-6 with TRBJ1-5; D unclear. The receptor was derived from a man aged 18-30 years in good health. The CDR3 is CASSYRGYSNQPQHF. CDR3 DNA sequence: TGTGCCAGCAGTTACCGCGGATATAGCAATCAGCCCCAGCATTTT.